A selection of T cell receptor beta chains follows, all from one sample in a study of blood T cell repertoires in COVID-19. Using immunoSEQ multiplex PCR, the repertoire was profiled, and TCRdb retains in-frame clones only, with some absent. The sample yields about 170,000 clones, approximately 82% seen once. Sequencing was performed on peripheral blood. Receptor source: an older woman who had recovered from COVID-19. Both conserved end residues are part of each CDR3. A D gene is named only where the DNA matches it firmly. The listing skips clone size in some rows; elsewhere it reads once, few, many or a size class.

d_call clone_size j_call v_call cdr3_nt cdr3_aa
- - TRBJ1-2 TRBV6-5 TGTGCCAGCAGCACCGTCCAGGGGAAGGGTGGCTACACCTTC CASSTVQGKGGYTF
TRBD2 - TRBJ2-4 TRBV6-2/TRBV6-3 TGTGCCAGCAGTTACTCCCCGGGACTAGCGGGACCCAAGTTTGACATTCAGTACTTC CASSYSPGLAGPKFDIQYF
- once TRBJ1-4 TRBV7-2 TGTGCCAGCAGCTTAGGTGGGGGGGGGCTAGGTGAAAAACTGTTTTTT CASSLGGGGLGEKLFF
- once TRBJ2-1 TRBV9 TGTGCCAGCAGCGCCCGAGGGCCGGGTTATGAGCAGTTCTTC CASSARGPGYEQFF
- - TRBJ2-1 TRBV30 TGTGCCTGGAGTGTAGGGGCACCTGAGCAGTTCTTC CAWSVGAPEQFF
TRBD2 - TRBJ2-7 TRBV10-3 TGTGCCATCAGTGGGGAGGGGATCCACGAGCAGTACTTC CAISGEGIHEQYF
- - TRBJ2-1 TRBV7-2 TGTGCCAGCAGCTTAGGGACTACCAATGAGCAGTTCTTC CASSLGTTNEQFF
TRBD2 - TRBJ2-5 TRBV7-8 TGTGCCAGCAGCGCACCGGGACTAGCGGGCTCCAAGAATACCCAGTACTTC CASSAPGLAGSKNTQYF
- - TRBJ2-6 TRBV25-1 TGTGCCAGCAGTGCCAGGGGAGTCTCTGGGGCCAACGTCCTGACTTTC CASSARGVSGANVLTF
TRBD2 - TRBJ2-1 TRBV11-2 TGTGCCAGCAGCTTACCCCCGGGACTAGCGGGGGTGAATGAGCAGTTCTTC CASSLPPGLAGVNEQFF
- - TRBJ1-5 TRBV28 TGTGCCAGCAGTCTGGGCCTTCAGGTTCAGCCCCAGCATTTT CASSLGLQVQPQHF
TRBD2 - TRBJ2-5 TRBV9 TGTGCCAGCAGCGTACGGACTAGCGGGAGCTGGGAGACCCAGTACTTC CASSVRTSGSWETQYF
- - TRBJ1-1 TRBV19 TGTGCCAGTAGTGGCTCCGGCCCGGAGGCTTTCTTT CASSGSGPEAFF
- - TRBJ2-7 TRBV2 TGTGCCAGCAGACGGACAGAGAGCTCCTACGAGCAGTACTTC CASRRTESSYEQYF
- - TRBJ1-1 TRBV3-1/TRBV3-2 TGTGCCAGCAGCCCGAGGGCGCCGAGGGCCGGCACTGAAGCTTTCTTT CASSPRAPRAGTEAFF
TRBD1 once TRBJ1-1 TRBV11-2 TGTGCCAGCACCCTCACCCCCGGGACAGCGAACACTGAAGCTTTCTTT CASTLTPGTANTEAFF
- - TRBJ2-1 TRBV7-7 TGTGCCAGCAGCTTAGGGACAGACAATGAGCAGTTCTTC CASSLGTDNEQFF